These 14 T cell receptor beta chains were all obtained from the same sample, sequenced in a study of regulatory T cells in long-lasting Graves disease. Arm-PCR of CDR3 regions and iRepertoire HTBI primers were the basis on which TCR beta libraries were built. TCRdb passed the multiplex PCR reads through MiXCR, listing each CDR3 protein once. Of about 440,000 distinct CDR3 sequences in the sample, 15% are singletons; the top ten hold over 15%. Time point of the sample: newly diagnosed GD, antithyroid drugs for less than 3 months. From RNA extracted from PBMCs, the TCR library was made. These data were also filed under a second study, of T cells in Graves' hyperthyroidism and ophthalmopathy.

The specimen comprised peripheral blood mononuclear cells (PBMCs), sampled at new diagnosis, from a patient treated with antithyroid drugs. The receptors come from a woman aged 25-40 years with Graves disease.

The chain uses TRBV5-1 and TRBJ2-7; possibly TRBD2 for D (5 bases). The CDR3 is 13 amino acids. With 7 bases removed from V and 2 bases from J, the gap between germline ends came to 13 bases. Germline V CDR1 and CDR2: SGHRS, YFSETQ. The CDR3 reads CASGSTSPYEQYF. CDR3 DNA sequence: TGCGCCAGCGGGTCCACTAGTCCCTACGAGCAGTACTTC.

This clonotype was detected ten times or more. The rearrangement joins TRBV3-1 to TRBJ1-4, with D maybe TRBD1 (6 bases). V was trimmed by 1 base and J by 8 bases, leaving 17 bases between them. The CDR3 consists of 16 residues. Germline assignment: CDR1 LGHDT and CDR2 YNNKEL (reference sequence). CDR3 protein: CASSQGRSGAGEKLFF. The CDR3 DNA sequence: TGTGCCAGCAGCCAAGGTCGATCAGGGGCGGGGGAAAAACTGTTTTTT.

This clonotype was found many times. A read error may account for a junction end that differs from germline. The chain recombines TRBV5-1 with TRBJ1-1; D is unresolved. CDR3 length: 13 amino acids. Looked up from germline, CDR1 is SGHRS and CDR2 is YFSETQ. The CDR3 region has the DNA TGTGCCAGCAGCTTGGCTTTGAACACTGAAGCTTTCTTT. The encoded protein is CASSLALNTEAFF.

This clonotype has a handful of counts. The CDR3 region has the DNA TGTGCCACCAGCAGCTCAGAGAACACTGAAGCTTTCTTT. Encoded protein: CATSSSENTEAFF. The rearrangement uses TRBV15 and TRBJ1-1; D call uncertain. Germline assignment: CDR1 LNHNV and CDR2 YYDKDF (reference sequence). Trimming left V 3 bases short and J 1 base short, with 6 bases between. This CDR3 contains 13 residues.

This clonotype was seen repeatedly, ten times or more. The V gene is TRBV5-1, the J gene TRBJ2-7; 12 bases match TRBD2. Trimming took 4 bases from V and 1 from J; bases not matched to a gene: 9. The CDR3 runs 17 residues. Germline values: CDR1 SGHRS, CDR2 YFSETQ. In DNA, the CDR3 is TGCGCCAGCAGCCTCGGACTAGCGGGACGAATTTCCTACGAGCAGTACTTC. It yields the protein CASSLGLAGRISYEQYF.

The gene calls are TRBV7-9 and TRBJ2-4; TRBD2 aligns across 12 bases. The germline CDR1 and CDR2 sequences are SEHNR and FQNEAQ (reference sequence). With V trimmed by 4 bases and J by 0 bases, 7 bases remained unmatched. There are 18 residues in the CDR3. The CDR3 DNA sequence: TGTGCCAGCAGCTCCCGGACTAGCGGGATCCTAGCCAAAAACATTCAGTACTTC. Protein: CASSSRTSGILAKNIQYF. The entire variable domain, with the rest obtained from reference TRBV7-9 and TRBJ2-4, is as follows: DTGVSQNPRHKITKRGQNVTFRCDPISEHNRLYWYRQTLGQGPEFLTYFQNEAQLEKSRLLSDRFSAERPKGSFSTLEIQRTEQGDSAMYLCASSSRTSGILAKNIQYFGAGTRLSVL.

Concerning this clonotype itself: A read error may be the cause here, since a much bigger clone is one base away. The chain recombines TRBV20-1 with TRBJ2-5; a possible D gene is TRBD2 (5 bases). The end of the DNA is better explained by TRBJ2-1, so the J call may be wrong. The CDR3 is 11 amino acids. Germline V gives CDR1 DFQATT, CDR2 SNEGSKA (reference sequence). The CDR3 DNA reads as TGCAGTGCTAGCTACAGCGGCGAGCAGTTCTTC. Its protein product is CSASYSGEQFF.

V usage is TRBV5-1 and J usage is TRBJ1-1; tentative D call: TRBD1 (6 bases). V lost 2 bases and J 4 bases, leaving 15 bases between the germline ends. CDR3 length: 15 residues. Germline CDR1 is SGHRS and CDR2 is YFSETQ. CDR3 in DNA: TGCGCCAGCAGCTTAATGAGGGGGGCGGGCACTGAAGCTTTCTTT. Translated: CASSLMRGAGTEAFF.

For this clonotype: A much larger clone differs by one base, so this may be a read error. CDR3 in amino acids: CATSDFTRGRGETQYF. For the CDR3, the DNA is TGTGCCACCAGTGATTTTACTAGGGGGAGAGGGGAGACCCAGTACTTC. J is TRBJ2-5 and V is TRBV24-1, with D tentatively TRBD1 (6 bases). CDR3 length: 16 residues. Germline CDR1 reads KGHDR; CDR2 reads SFDVKD. V lost 1 base and J 5 bases, leaving 16 bases between the germline ends.

The table lists this clonotype with a few counts. The rearrangement uses TRBV27 and TRBJ2-6; 14 positions agree with TRBD2. The CDR3 is 18 amino acids. The V gene's germline CDR1 is MNHEY and CDR2 SMNVEV (reference sequence). V shed 1 base, J shed 2 bases, and the junction held 1 base outside the gene matches. CDR3 region: CASSLLTSGRAGANVLTF. CDR3 sequence (DNA): TGTGCCAGCAGTTTATTGACTAGCGGGAGGGCTGGGGCCAACGTCCTGACTTTC.

The chain has TRBV9 and TRBJ2-7; 10 positions match TRBD1. The germline V gene has CDR1 SGDLS and CDR2 YYNGEE. There are 15 residues in the CDR3. Unmatched junction bases numbered 6, after V lost 4 bases and J lost 2 bases. This CDR3 reads CASSTGQGTTYEQYF. CDR3 sequence (DNA): TGTGCCAGCAGCACGGGACAGGGGACAACCTACGAGCAGTACTTC.

Many counts were recorded for this clonotype. This chain connects TRBV20-1 to TRBJ1-5; tentatively, D is TRBD1 (5 bases). The CDR3 is 13 amino acids. Looked up from germline, CDR1 is DFQATT and CDR2 is SNEGSKA (reference sequence). Trimming left V 3 bases short and J 7 bases short, with 13 bases between. Written as DNA, the CDR3 is TGCAGTGCTAGTGGGTCCAGACAGCAGCCCCAGCATTTT. It yields the protein CSASGSRQQPQHF.

V usage is TRBV30 and J usage is TRBJ2-7; D uncertain. Deletions cut 1 base from V and 7 bases from J, with 11 bases between. Per the germline V gene, CDR1 is GTSNPN and CDR2 is SVGIG (reference sequence). The CDR3 spans 12 residues. The CDR3 DNA reads as TGTGCCTGGAGTGGCGTTTCGAGGGAGCAGTACTTC. It translates to CAWSGVSREQYF.

The sample holds many counts of this clonotype. The chain combines TRBV6-4 with TRBJ2-7, with D possibly being TRBD2 (6 bases). Looked up from germline, CDR1 is MRHNA and CDR2 is SNTAGT. The length of the CDR3 is 17 residues. Deletions cut 5 bases from V and 1 base from J, with 21 bases between. In DNA, the CDR3 is TGTGCCAGCAGTTACCCCCCCGCTAGACTAGGGTCCTACGAGCAGTACTTC. Its protein product is CASSYPPARLGSYEQYF.